Sequencing of this TCR beta chain was carried out in a study of cytomegalovirus exposure and HLA in healthy donors. Study-wide findings and caveats: The presence/absence work took it that sequencing depth was about the same across donors. Later, TCR association rates were found to vary by HLA locus, highest for DRB1 and lowest for HLA-C. When analyzed later, a missense DCLRE1C variant was found to be linked to TCR beta V- and J-gene trimming. In vitro work confirmed that a few CMV-associated chains recognize CMV antigens.

V was cut by 2 bases and J by 2 bases, with 9 bases left in between. The CDR3 has 14 amino acids. Germline CDR1 is MNHEY and CDR2 is SVGAGI. This clone was detected a few times. Antigen specificity is unknown. Primers for the PCR totalled 60 Vbeta and 13 Jbeta. Sequencing used immunoSEQ multiplex PCR; TCRdb keeps in-frame clones, though not all of them. The sample consists of tens of thousands of clones, around 75% of them appearing once. The TCR sequence derives from a man in his fifties in good health and CMV-seropositive. What was sequenced was PBMCs. The chain has TRBV6-5 and TRBJ2-5; D unclear. The CDR3 nucleotides read TGTGCCAGCAGTTACGTGGGCCCACAAGAGACCCAGTACTTC. This codes for CASSYVGPQETQYF.